This T cell receptor beta chain was recovered during a study of T-cell reconstitution after alpha-beta-depleted transplantation in children. V lost 8 bases, J lost 3 bases, and 16 bases lay in between. Per the germline V gene, CDR1 is ENHRY and CDR2 is SYGVKD. This CDR3 contains 14 residues. Construction of the TCRbeta library involved unique molecular identifiers. TCRdb called the PCR reads again in MiXCR, with one record for every CDR3 protein. The data hold about 610,000 distinct CDR3 sequences, with over 9.5% observed a single time. The sample holds many counts of this clonotype. This sample comprised PBMCs from the stem cell graft donor, obtained from the stem cell graft. The sequence came from a human donor who donated a stem cell graft to a child with acute myeloid leukemia. This sequence joins TRBV10-3 and TRBJ1-1; D might be TRBD1 (6 bases). The CDR3 loop is CAIGATGRDTEAFF. DNA of the CDR3: TGTGCCATCGGGGCAACAGGGAGGGACACTGAAGCTTTCTTT.